This T cell receptor (beta chain) comes out of a study of tumor-infiltrating lymphocytes in primary liver carcinoma. Unsorted bulk tissue (about 20-32 mg) underwent RNA and DNA co-extraction. A constant-region primer served to make TCR beta cDNA from about 500 ng total RNA. ARM-PCR was slightly modified, and three nested multiplex PCR rounds with it gave rise to the TCR beta libraries. Running approximately 10 cycles apiece, the first two PCR rounds relied on TRBV1-TRBV30 forward primers together with a C-beta reverse primer. MiXCR, run by TCRdb on the multiplex PCR reads, gives a single entry per CDR3 protein. The sample consists of some 180,000 distinct CDR3 sequences, around 85% of them appearing once. This CDR3 is built from 19 residues. V was shortened by 0 bases and J by 5 bases, with 24 bases between the two germline ends. The germline gives CDR1 ENHRY, CDR2 SYGVKD.

V usage is TRBV10-3 and J usage is TRBJ2-3, with a weak D call TRBD1 (6 bases). The clonotype comes from a man in his forties or fifties with primary liver carcinoma and hepatitis B virus infection. The sample was tumor tissue from primary liver carcinoma. In nucleotides, the CDR3 is TGTGCCATCAGTGAGTCCGCCGGGACACTCCTATTAGGCATAGATACGCAGTATTTT. Translation: CAISESAGTLLLGIDTQYF.